These 22 T cell receptor beta chains share one sample of origin, sequenced in a study of blood T cell repertoires in COVID-19 (dated by TCRdb to 2020 to 2021). The library came from the immunoSEQ multiplex PCR assay. Not all clones reach the TCRdb copy of this immuneACCESS table, which keeps in-frame sequences only. Checked studies attribute under half of the gap to unresolved V genes and leave the rest unexplained. Recorded for this sample are more than 100,000 clones; under 90% of them occurred a single time. Approximately 4.5% of the sample goes to the ten largest clones. The sample consisted of peripheral blood. These receptors were taken from a woman between 70 and 85 years old with acute or convalescent COVID-19.

This clone has only one observation. The J gene is TRBJ1-2, the V gene TRBV18, with 9 nucleotides matching TRBD1. The V segment lost 3 bases and the J segment 8 bases; nucleotides outside the gene matches: 7. The CDR3 totals 14 residues. Germline assignment: CDR1 KGHSH and CDR2 LQKENI. This chain's CDR3 is CASSPSGQGSGYTF. CDR3 DNA sequence: TGTGCCAGCTCACCCAGCGGACAGGGGAGCGGCTACACCTTC.

At least ten counts were recorded for this clone. The V gene is TRBV19, the J gene TRBJ2-1, with 7 bases lining up with TRBD1. Germline assignment: CDR1 LNHDA and CDR2 SQIVND (reference sequence). Trimming at V came to 3 bases and at J to 7 bases, leaving 9 bases not matched to a gene. The CDR3 extends over 15 amino acids. The CDR3 sequence: CASSMPGQQGNEQFF. In DNA, the CDR3 is TGTGCCAGTAGTATGCCGGGACAGCAAGGTAATGAGCAGTTCTTC.

Turning to this clone: The sample contains more than one DNA sequence encoding this CDR3. The genes are TRBV9 and TRBJ1-2; the match to TRBD1 covers 10 bases. The CDR3 spans 14 residues. CDR1 SGDLS and CDR2 YYNGEE come from the germline V gene. V trimming: 4 bases; J trimming: 2 bases; junction bases outside the gene matches: 2. The CDR3 protein is CASSLGQGNYGYTF. CDR3 nucleotide sequence: TGTGCCAGCAGCCTGGGACAGGGGAACTATGGCTACACCTTC.

The chain couples TRBV5-4 to TRBJ1-1; D is ambiguous. This CDR3 is built from 15 residues. Trimming left V 0 bases short and J 0 bases short, with 9 bases between. Germline V gene lookup returns CDR1 SGHNT and CDR2 YYREEE (reference sequence). The chain's CDR3 is CASSLGVVLNTEAFF. The CDR3 DNA sequence: TGTGCCAGCAGCTTGGGCGTGGTTTTGAACACTGAAGCTTTCTTT.

The CDR3 region is CASSLGQGYAGELFF. The CDR3 DNA sequence: TGTGCCAGCAGCCTGGGACAGGGTTACGCCGGGGAGCTGTTTTTT. V is TRBV5-4 and J is TRBJ2-2; 9 nucleotides agree with TRBD1. Germline V gives CDR1 SGHNT, CDR2 YYREEE (reference sequence). The CDR3 is 15 residues long. V dropped 4 bases and J dropped 6; count of bases not matched to a gene: 7.

This clone has a handful of counts. The chain employs TRBV6-2 or TRBV6-3 and TRBJ1-5; 7 bases map to TRBD1. The CDR3 extends over 14 amino acids. V was clipped by 7 bases and J by 5 bases; unmatched bases: 8. Germline CDR1 and CDR2: MNHEY and SVGEGT. The CDR3 DNA reads as TGTGCCAGCACCCCAACAGGGGAGCATCAGCCCCAGCATTTT. Translated, it gives CASTPTGEHQPQHF.

This clone was detected a few times. The chain has TRBV6-1 and TRBJ1-5; TRBD1 might be the D (5 bases). CDR1 and CDR2 from the germline V gene are MNHNS and SASEGT. The CDR3 is made up of 14 amino acids. Trimming took 3 bases from V and 5 from J, leaving 11 bases between them. The CDR3 DNA sequence: TGTGCCAGCAGTGAGTGGAGGGGTGATCAGCCCCAGCATTTT. It is translated as CASSEWRGDQPQHF.

The rearrangement joins TRBV2 to TRBJ1-2; D is ambiguous. CDR1 and CDR2 from the germline V gene are SNHLY and FYNNEI. With 7 bases removed from V and 2 bases from J, the gap between germline ends came to 8 bases. CDR3 length: 12 amino acids. CDR3 sequence: CASTMMNYGYTF. In DNA form, the CDR3 reads TGTGCCAGCACTATGATGAACTATGGCTACACCTTC.

The rearrangement uses TRBV27 and TRBJ1-4, with a possible D match to TRBD1 (5 bases). Germline assignment: CDR1 MNHEY and CDR2 SMNVEV (reference sequence). V was clipped by 6 bases and J by 3 bases, with 14 bases between them. The CDR3 contains 15 residues. CDR3 region: CASSPGLAANEKLFF. The CDR3 bases are TGTGCCAGCAGCCCAGGGCTTGCAGCTAATGAAAAACTGTTTTTT.

This chain links TRBV10-3 with TRBJ1-2; D is possibly TRBD1 (6 bases). Per the germline V gene, CDR1 is ENHRY and CDR2 is SYGVKD. Trimming removed 4 bases at V and 7 bases at J, with 10 bases between. There are 12 residues in the CDR3. CDR3 sequence (DNA): TGTGCCATCAGTGTACAGGACAGTGGCTACACCTTC. It encodes CAISVQDSGYTF.

V and J are TRBV7-2 and TRBJ2-5, with D uncertain. Trimming left V 4 bases short and J 1 base short, with 10 bases between. Germline V gene sequence: CDR1 SGHTA, CDR2 FQGNSA. The CDR3 spans 14 residues. CDR3 amino acids: CASSSNRFQETQYF. The CDR3 DNA reads TGTGCCAGCAGCTCTAACAGATTCCAAGAGACCCAGTACTTC.

This clone has just a few counts. J is TRBJ2-4 and V is TRBV5-4, with 9 positions matching TRBD1. The CDR3 is made up of 14 amino acids. Germline V gives CDR1 SGHNT, CDR2 YYREEE (reference sequence). V was pared by 5 bases and J by 6 bases, with 6 bases of the junction left unmatched. CDR3 sequence reads: CASSSGTGTNIQYF. The CDR3 nucleotides read TGTGCCAGCAGTTCCGGGACAGGGACAAACATTCAGTACTTC.

The chain employs TRBV7-2 and TRBJ2-3; 11 bases are shared with TRBD2. The V gene's germline CDR1 is SGHTA and CDR2 FQGNSA. V shed 1 base and J 2 bases; nucleotides not matched to a gene: 2. The CDR3 runs 16 residues. As DNA, the CDR3 is TGTGCCAGCAGCTTAGGGACTAGCGGGTCCACAGATACGCAGTATTTT. Translating gives CASSLGTSGSTDTQYF.

There are a few counts of this clone. The chain couples TRBV6-5 to TRBJ2-7, with 7 bases aligning to TRBD1. The ends lost 5 bases at V and 2 bases at J; junction bases unmatched: 3. CDR1 and CDR2 (germline): MNHEY, SVGAGI. The CDR3 spans 13 residues. CDR3 coding DNA: TGTGCCAGCAGTCGGGACAGCCCCTACGAGCAGTACTTC. This gives the protein CASSRDSPYEQYF.

This chain links TRBV5-1 with TRBJ2-3; 8 nucleotides match TRBD2. Germline V CDR1 and CDR2: SGHRS, YFSETQ. Germline trimming cut 0 bases from V and 3 bases from J; bases unmatched to any gene: 3. The CDR3 runs to 15 residues. The CDR3: CASSLGSGATDTQYF. For the CDR3, the DNA is TGCGCCAGCAGCTTGGGTAGCGGGGCTACAGATACGCAGTATTTT. The full variable domain, in which reference TRBV5-1 and TRBJ2-3 provide the parts outside the CDR3, is KAGVTQTPRYLIKTRGQQVTLSCSPISGHRSVSWYQQTPGQGLQFLFEYFSETQRNKGNFPGRFSGRQFSNSRSEMNVSTLELGDSALYLCASSLGSGATDTQYFGPGTRLTVL.

This chain links TRBV7-8 with TRBJ2-2, with 10 bases lining up with TRBD1. The V gene end was trimmed by 4 bases and the J gene end by 0 bases; junction bases not matched to a gene: 2. The CDR3 has 16 residues. CDR1 and CDR2 from the germline V gene are SGHVS and FQNEAQ. The DNA of the CDR3 is TGTGCCAGCAGCTCCGGACAGGGGGCGAACACCGGGGAGCTGTTTTTT. Translation gives CASSSGQGANTGELFF.

The chain couples TRBV10-1 to TRBJ2-3; D is undetermined. The CDR3 totals 13 residues. Deletions cut 0 bases from V and 4 bases from J, with 5 bases between. The germline V gene encodes CDR1 WNHNN and CDR2 SYGVQD (reference sequence). The CDR3 protein is CASSESSSDTQYF. The CDR3 coding sequence is TGCGCCAGCAGTGAGTCGAGCTCAGATACGCAGTATTTT.

The chain combines TRBV5-1 with TRBJ1-5; D may be TRBD1 (5 bases). Germline-derived CDR1 and CDR2 are SGHRS and YFSETQ. With 1 base removed from V and 4 bases from J, the gap between germline ends came to 12 bases. The CDR3 has 15 amino acids. In nucleotides, the CDR3 is TGCGCCAGCAGCTTGTCAGGGAGGGGAAATCAGCCCCAGCATTTT. Protein sequence: CASSLSGRGNQPQHF. The full variable domain, with the rest looked up from reference TRBV5-1 and TRBJ1-5, is KAGVTQTPRYLIKTRGQQVTLSCSPISGHRSVSWYQQTPGQGLQFLFEYFSETQRNKGNFPGRFSGRQFSNSRSEMNVSTLELGDSALYLCASSLSGRGNQPQHFGDGTRLSIL.

V gene TRBV5-5 combines with J gene TRBJ1-1; no firm D call. Trimming left V 4 bases short and J 4 bases short, with 17 bases between. CDR3 length equals 15 residues. Germline CDR1 SGHKS, CDR2 YYEKEE (reference sequence). The CDR3 nucleotides read TGTGCCAGCAGCCCGGCGACGGGGATACGCACTGAAGCTTTCTTT. This encodes CASSPATGIRTEAFF.

This chain connects TRBV7-2 to TRBJ2-7; 9 bases match TRBD2. CDR3 size: 15 residues. Trimming cost V 3 bases and J 3 bases; bases outside gene matches: 6. Germline CDR1 and CDR2: SGHTA and FQGNSA. CDR3 sequence reads: CASSFSGGKHYEQYF. As DNA, the CDR3 is TGTGCCAGCAGCTTTAGCGGGGGCAAACACTACGAGCAGTACTTC.

The gene calls are TRBV9 and TRBJ1-4, with TRBD1 matching over 8 bases. Losses at the gene ends were 3 bases for V and 4 bases for J; bases not matched to a gene: 5. CDR3 size: 15 residues. Looked up from germline, CDR1 is SGDLS and CDR2 is YYNGEE. CDR3 residues: CASSGGQGDNEKLFF. Here the CDR3 DNA reads TGTGCCAGCAGCGGTGGACAGGGAGATAATGAAAAACTGTTTTTT.

The chain uses TRBV7-2 and TRBJ1-3; D is ambiguous. This CDR3 spans 15 amino acids. Germline V gives CDR1 SGHTA, CDR2 FQGNSA. Trimming pared 2 bases from V and 4 bases from J, leaving 12 bases between. CDR3 residues: CASSLTGKQGNTIYF. The CDR3 coding sequence is TGTGCCAGCAGCTTAACGGGGAAACAAGGAAACACCATATATTTT.